The next 22 T cell receptor beta chains were all read from a single sample in a study of cytomegalovirus exposure and HLA in healthy donors. The PCR ran on 60 Vbeta and 13 Jbeta primers. Assay used: immunoSEQ multiplex PCR; TCRdb lists only in-frame clones, some missing. The sample yields roughly 140,000 clones, approximately 81% seen once. Sequencing input: PBMCs. These receptors came from a woman aged 35 to 49 in good health and CMV-seropositive.

The chain recombines TRBV2 with TRBJ2-7; perhaps TRBD1 as D (6 bases). The V gene's germline CDR1 is SNHLY and CDR2 FYNNEI. The CDR3 is 14 residues long. V was shortened by 1 base and J by 6 bases, with 13 bases between the two germline ends. CDR3: CASSEEGRGSEQYF. CDR3 DNA sequence: TGTGCCAGCAGTGAAGAGGGCAGGGGTTCCGAGCAGTACTTC. Using reference TRBV2 and TRBJ2-7 for the parts outside the CDR3, the full variable domain is EPEVTQTPSHQVTQMGQEVILRCVPISNHLYFYWYRQILGQKVEFLVSFYNNEISEKSEIFDDQFSVERPDGSNFTLKIRSTKLEDSAMYFCASSEEGRGSEQYFGPGTRLTVT.

The rearrangement uses TRBV4-1 and TRBJ1-2; 8 nucleotides align to TRBD1. From germline, CDR1 is MGHRA and CDR2 YSYEKL. The CDR3 length is 16 residues. With 3 bases clipped from V and 1 base from J, the junction kept 7 bases outside the gene matches. In DNA, the CDR3 is TGCGCCAGCAGCCACCCCGGGACAGGCTATAACTATGGCTACACCTTC. Amino acids: CASSHPGTGYNYGYTF.

The chain joins TRBV9 to TRBJ1-4; 8 positions match TRBD1. There are 16 residues in the CDR3. Germline values: CDR1 SGDLS, CDR2 YYNGEE. V lost 0 bases and J lost 4; bases outside the gene matches: 5. The CDR3 coding sequence is TGTGCCAGCAGCGTAGGGGCGGACAGGGTTAATGAAAAACTGTTTTTT. Protein product: CASSVGADRVNEKLFF.

This chain connects TRBV7-2 to TRBJ2-7, with TRBD2 identical over 16 bases. The CDR3 is 16 residues long. Germline assignment: CDR1 SGHTA and CDR2 FQGNSA. J gave up 5 bases and V 5 bases, and 6 bases lay outside the gene matches. CDR3 coding DNA: TGTGCCAGCAGCATGGGACTAGCGGGAGGGTTCGACGAGCAGTACTTC. Residues: CASSMGLAGGFDEQYF.

The chain is built from TRBV5-8 and TRBJ2-7; no definite D call. In germline, CDR1 is SGHTS, CDR2 YDEGEE. V dropped 0 bases and J dropped 5 bases, with 15 bases sitting between them. The CDR3 runs 15 residues. The CDR3 loop is CASSLVRIGWHEQYF. The CDR3 DNA sequence: TGTGCCAGCAGCTTGGTGAGGATAGGATGGCACGAGCAGTACTTC.

The genes are TRBV10-3 and TRBJ1-2; TRBD1 aligns across 7 bases. V gave up 5 bases and J gave up 5 bases; unmatched junction bases: 11. The CDR3 consists of 15 residues. Per the germline V gene, CDR1 is ENHRY and CDR2 is SYGVKD. CDR3 sequence: CAISSFDRDNYGYTF. In DNA, the CDR3 is TGTGCCATCAGTTCTTTTGACAGGGACAATTATGGCTACACCTTC.

The genes are TRBV27 and TRBJ2-2; maybe TRBD1 (5 bases). The CDR3 is 14 residues long. In germline, CDR1 is MNHEY, CDR2 SMNVEV (reference sequence). V gave up 10 bases and J gave up 5 bases, with 17 bases separating them. CDR3 amino acids: CATQGAPWTGELFF. CDR3 DNA sequence: TGTGCCACCCAGGGTGCCCCGTGGACCGGGGAGCTGTTTTTT.

The CDR3 is CASSRTGGSQDTQYF. The CDR3 bases are TGTGCCAGCAGCAGGACAGGGGGGTCTCAAGATACGCAGTATTTT. The chain employs TRBV11-2 and TRBJ2-3; 10 nucleotides align to TRBD1. With 5 bases clipped from V and 5 bases from J, the junction kept 7 bases outside the gene matches. The CDR3 has 15 amino acids. Germline CDR1 reads SGHAT; CDR2 reads FQNNGV.

There are a few counts of this clone. The V call is TRBV9, the J call TRBJ1-4; 7 bases fit TRBD1. The CDR3 totals 15 residues. V gave up 2 bases and J gave up 5 bases; unmatched junction bases: 6. CDR1 SGDLS and CDR2 YYNGEE come from the germline V gene. This chain's CDR3 is CASSVRTGVNEKLFF. In nucleotides, the CDR3 is TGTGCCAGCAGCGTGAGGACAGGAGTCAATGAAAAACTGTTTTTT. The entire variable domain, with the rest obtained from reference TRBV9 and TRBJ1-4, is as follows: DSGVTQTPKHLITATGQRVTLRCSPRSGDLSVYWYQQSLDQGLQFLIQYYNGEERAKGNILERFSAQQFPDLHSELNLSSLELGDSALYFCASSVRTGVNEKLFFGSGTQLSVL.

This clone appeared a few times. The chain employs TRBV30 and TRBJ1-1, with D perhaps TRBD1 (5 bases). This CDR3 has 14 amino acids. Per the germline V gene, CDR1 is GTSNPN and CDR2 is SVGIG (reference sequence). The V and J ends lost 4 bases and 0 bases respectively, with 12 bases between them. The CDR3 region is CAWNPGMMNTEAFF. The CDR3 bases are TGTGCCTGGAATCCAGGGATGATGAACACTGAAGCTTTCTTT.

The rearrangement links TRBV5-1 to TRBJ1-4, with D possibly being TRBD1 (5 bases). The germline V gene has CDR1 SGHRS and CDR2 YFSETQ. The CDR3 runs to 14 residues. V dropped 4 bases and J dropped 8 bases, with 15 bases sitting between them. CDR3 in amino acids: CASSLGDREEKLFF. CDR3 DNA sequence: TGCGCCAGCAGCCTCGGGGACCGGGAGGAAAAACTGTTTTTT. Variable domain in full (rest from reference TRBV5-1 and TRBJ1-4): KAGVTQTPRYLIKTRGQQVTLSCSPISGHRSVSWYQQTPGQGLQFLFEYFSETQRNKGNFPGRFSGRQFSNSRSEMNVSTLELGDSALYLCASSLGDREEKLFFGSGTQLSVL.

On this clone: A junction end diverges from the germline sequence, so it may reflect a read error. V usage is TRBV7-7 and J usage is TRBJ2-2, with TRBD1 identical over 9 bases. Germline V CDR1 and CDR2: SSHAT, FNYEAQ (reference sequence). The CDR3 consists of 16 residues. This CDR3 is CASSLAPTGGNGELFF. The CDR3 DNA is TGTGCTAGCAGCTTAGCTCCGACAGGGGGGAACGGGGAGCTGTTTTTT.

The chain is built from TRBV15 and TRBJ2-1; possibly TRBD2 for D (6 bases). The V end lost 5 bases, the J end lost 6 bases, and 23 bases lay between the germline ends. Germline CDR1 and CDR2: LNHNV and YYDKDF (reference sequence). This CDR3 contains 17 residues. The CDR3 protein is CATSDQYGDSNGNEQFF. The DNA of the CDR3 is TGTGCCACCAGCGACCAGTATGGGGACTCCAACGGCAATGAGCAGTTCTTC.

Turning to this clone: Germline and junction disagree at one end, which may indicate a read error. V and J are TRBV7-7 and TRBJ2-3; no clear D. This CDR3 has 14 amino acids. The germline gives CDR1 SSHAT, CDR2 FNYEAQ (reference sequence). CDR3 amino acids: CASSLQHTTDTQYF. As DNA, the CDR3 is TGTGCTAGCAGCTTACAACATACCACAGATACGCAGTATTTT.

The chain has TRBV5-1 and TRBJ2-3; TRBD2 matches at 14 bases. The trim removed 3 bases at V and 5 bases at J, leaving 5 bases unmatched. This CDR3 spans 16 amino acids. Germline assignment: CDR1 SGHRS and CDR2 YFSETQ. The CDR3 nucleotides read TGCGCCAGCAGCTATGGGACTAGCGGGAGTGAAGATACGCAGTATTTT. Protein sequence: CASSYGTSGSEDTQYF.

The chain uses TRBV2 and TRBJ2-2, with a possible D match to TRBD2 (6 bases). V was shortened by 3 bases and J by 5 bases, with 13 bases between the two germline ends. Germline CDR1 reads SNHLY; CDR2 reads FYNNEI. There are 15 residues in the CDR3. The CDR3 DNA follows: TGTGCCAGCAGTGACGGTCGGGAGTTAACCGGGGAGCTGTTTTTT. This encodes CASSDGRELTGELFF.

The rearrangement uses TRBV9 and TRBJ1-1, with 8 bases lining up with TRBD1. V shed 3 bases and J 7 bases; nucleotides not matched to a gene: 5. Looked up from germline, CDR1 is SGDLS and CDR2 is YYNGEE. This CDR3 comprises 13 residues. The CDR3 here is CASSARGLGEAFF. The CDR3, as DNA: TGTGCCAGCAGCGCCAGGGGGCTGGGTGAAGCTTTCTTT.

The chain is built from TRBV6-5 and TRBJ2-7; D possibly corresponds to TRBD1 (5 bases). This CDR3 has 14 amino acids. V lost 6 bases to trimming and J lost 0 bases, with 12 bases between them. In germline, CDR1 is MNHEY, CDR2 SVGAGI. The CDR3 region is CASRTDTGSYEQYF. The DNA of the CDR3 is TGTGCCAGCAGGACAGACACCGGCTCCTACGAGCAGTACTTC.

The rearrangement uses TRBV7-9 and TRBJ1-1; 7 bases map to TRBD1. The CDR3 is 19 residues long. Unmatched junction bases numbered 19, after V lost 5 bases and J lost 1 base. Germline V gene sequence: CDR1 SEHNR, CDR2 FQNEAQ (reference sequence). The CDR3 loop reads CASSIFFGQADGPNTEAFF. The CDR3 DNA reads TGTGCCAGCAGCATCTTTTTTGGACAGGCGGACGGACCGAACACTGAAGCTTTCTTT. Filled out from reference TRBV7-9 and TRBJ1-1, the complete variable domain reads DTGVSQNPRHKITKRGQNVTFRCDPISEHNRLYWYRQTLGQGPEFLTYFQNEAQLEKSRLLSDRFSAERPKGSFSTLEIQRTEQGDSAMYLCASSIFFGQADGPNTEAFFGQGTRLTVV.

J is TRBJ2-5 and V is TRBV4-3, with 7 bases lining up with TRBD1. The end of the DNA is better explained by TRBJ2-7, so the J call may be wrong. The CDR3 runs 15 residues. Germline V gene data show CDR1 as LGHNA and CDR2 as YSLEER. In DNA, the CDR3 is TGCGCCAGCAGCCAAATCACAGGGGAAAGGGGCGAGCAGTACTTC. As protein: CASSQITGERGEQYF.

This clone was found once. The chain links TRBV27 to TRBJ2-3, with D possibly TRBD1 on 6 matching bases. V was cut by 8 bases and J by 0 bases, with 24 bases left in between. The CDR3 length is 18 residues. The germline gives CDR1 MNHEY, CDR2 SMNVEV (reference sequence). The CDR3 nucleotides read TGTGCCAGCCGACACCGGGACATTTTTAGTGCTAGCACAGATACGCAGTATTTT. Translating it yields CASRHRDIFSASTDTQYF.

Notes on this clone: The junction shows a germline mismatch at one end, possibly a read error. This chain links TRBV10-3 with TRBJ1-1; D remains unclear. The CDR3 totals 14 residues. In germline, CDR1 is ENHRY, CDR2 SYGVKD. The CDR3 protein is CAVRSPMRNTEAFF. The CDR3 DNA follows: TGTGCCGTCAGATCCCCCATGAGGAACACTGAAGCTTTCTTT.